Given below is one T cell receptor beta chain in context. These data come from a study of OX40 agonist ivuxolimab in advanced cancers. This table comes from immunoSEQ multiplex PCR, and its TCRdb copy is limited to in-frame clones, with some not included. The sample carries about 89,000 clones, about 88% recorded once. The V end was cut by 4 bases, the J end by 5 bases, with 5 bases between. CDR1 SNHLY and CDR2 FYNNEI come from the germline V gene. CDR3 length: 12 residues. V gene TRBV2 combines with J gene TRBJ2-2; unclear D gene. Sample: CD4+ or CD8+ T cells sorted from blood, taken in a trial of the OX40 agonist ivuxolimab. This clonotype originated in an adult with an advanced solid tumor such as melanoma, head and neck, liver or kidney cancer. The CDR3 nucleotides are TGTGCCAGCAGTGTTCAGACCGGGGAGCTGTTTTTT. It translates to CASSVQTGELFF.